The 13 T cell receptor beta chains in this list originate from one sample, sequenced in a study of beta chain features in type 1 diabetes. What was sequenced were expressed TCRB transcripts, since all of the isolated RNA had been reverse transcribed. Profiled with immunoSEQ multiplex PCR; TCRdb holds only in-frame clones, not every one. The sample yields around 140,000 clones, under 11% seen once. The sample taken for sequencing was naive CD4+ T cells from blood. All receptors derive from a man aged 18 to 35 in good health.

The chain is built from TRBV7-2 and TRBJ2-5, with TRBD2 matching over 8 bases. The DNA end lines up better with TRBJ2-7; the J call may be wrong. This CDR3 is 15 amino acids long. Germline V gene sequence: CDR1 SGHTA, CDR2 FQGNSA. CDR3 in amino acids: CASSPNLGGASEQYF. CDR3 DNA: TGTGCCAGCAGCCCTAACCTCGGGGGGGCAAGCGAGCAGTACTTC.

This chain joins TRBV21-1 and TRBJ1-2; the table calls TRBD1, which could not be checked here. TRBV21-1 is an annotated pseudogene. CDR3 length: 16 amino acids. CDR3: CASSKEGTGPNYGYTF. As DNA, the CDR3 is TGTGCCAGCAGCAAAGAAGGGACAGGACCTAACTATGGCTACACCTTC.

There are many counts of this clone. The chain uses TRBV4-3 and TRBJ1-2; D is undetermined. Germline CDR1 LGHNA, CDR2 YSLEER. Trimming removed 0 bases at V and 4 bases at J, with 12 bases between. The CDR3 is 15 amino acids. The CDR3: CASSQDRPGSYGYTF. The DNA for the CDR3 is TGCGCCAGCAGCCAAGATCGTCCGGGTAGCTATGGCTACACCTTC.

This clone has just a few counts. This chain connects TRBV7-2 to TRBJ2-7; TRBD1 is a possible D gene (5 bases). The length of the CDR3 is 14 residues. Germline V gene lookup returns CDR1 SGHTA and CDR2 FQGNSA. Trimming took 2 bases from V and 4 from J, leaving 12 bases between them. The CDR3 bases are TGTGCCAGCAGCTTACAGGGTGCCCTTTACGAGCAGTACTTC. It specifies CASSLQGALYEQYF.

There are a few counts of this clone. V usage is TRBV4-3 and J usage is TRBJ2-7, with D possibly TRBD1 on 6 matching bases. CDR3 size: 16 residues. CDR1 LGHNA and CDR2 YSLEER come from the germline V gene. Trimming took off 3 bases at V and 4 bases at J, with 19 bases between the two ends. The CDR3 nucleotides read TGCGCCAGCAGCCAGTACCAGGGGAAAGAAGTATACGAGCAGTACTTC. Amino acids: CASSQYQGKEVYEQYF.

CDR3 residues: CASSEAAGTGGNEQYF. The CDR3 coding sequence is TGTGCCAGCAGTGAAGCGGCGGGGACAGGGGGCAACGAGCAGTACTTC. The chain recombines TRBV6-1 with TRBJ2-7; TRBD1 agrees at 12 bases. Germline loops: CDR1 MNHNS, CDR2 SASEGT. The V segment lost 0 bases and the J segment 5 bases; nucleotides outside the gene matches: 5. This CDR3 has 16 amino acids.

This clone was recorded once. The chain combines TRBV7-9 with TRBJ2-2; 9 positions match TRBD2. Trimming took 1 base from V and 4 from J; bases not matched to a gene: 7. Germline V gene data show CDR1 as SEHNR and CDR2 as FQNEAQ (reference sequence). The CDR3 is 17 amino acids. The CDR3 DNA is TGTGCCAGCAGCTTAGGTCTCCTAGCGGGGTTCACCGGGGAGCTGTTTTTT. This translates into CASSLGLLAGFTGELFF.

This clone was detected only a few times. The CDR3 nucleotides read TGTGCCAGCAGTTTAGGCAGGGGTGTTTCCTACGAGCAGTACTTC. Protein sequence: CASSLGRGVSYEQYF. The rearrangement joins TRBV28 to TRBJ2-7; a weak D match, TRBD1 (6 bases). V was cut by 2 bases and J by 1 base, with 12 bases left in between. The CDR3 contains 15 residues. CDR1 and CDR2 from the germline V gene are MDHEN and SYDVKM.

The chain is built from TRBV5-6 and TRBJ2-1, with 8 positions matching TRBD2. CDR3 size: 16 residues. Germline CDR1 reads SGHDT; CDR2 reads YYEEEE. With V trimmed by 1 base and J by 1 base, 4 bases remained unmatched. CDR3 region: CASSLPGTSSYNEQFF. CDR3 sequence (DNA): TGTGCCAGCAGCTTGCCAGGGACTAGTTCCTACAATGAGCAGTTCTTC. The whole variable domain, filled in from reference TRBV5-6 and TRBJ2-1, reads DAGVTQSPTHLIKTRGQQVTLRCSPKSGHDTVSWYQQALGQGPQFIFQYYEEEERQRGNFPDRFSGHQFPNYSSELNVNALLLGDSALYLCASSLPGTSSYNEQFFGPGTRLTVL.

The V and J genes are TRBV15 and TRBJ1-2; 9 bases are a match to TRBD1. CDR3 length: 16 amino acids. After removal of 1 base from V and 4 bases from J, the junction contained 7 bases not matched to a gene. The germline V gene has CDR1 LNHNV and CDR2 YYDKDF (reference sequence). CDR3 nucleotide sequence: TGTGCCACCAGCAGAGCCGAGGGACAGGGAGGCTATGGCTACACCTTC. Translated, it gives CATSRAEGQGGYGYTF. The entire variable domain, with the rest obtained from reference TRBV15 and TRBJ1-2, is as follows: DAMVIQNPRYQVTQFGKPVTLSCSQTLNHNVMYWYQQKSSQAPKLLFHYYDKDFNNEADTPDNFQSRRPNTSFCFLDIRSPGLGDTAMYLCATSRAEGQGGYGYTFGSGTRLTVV.

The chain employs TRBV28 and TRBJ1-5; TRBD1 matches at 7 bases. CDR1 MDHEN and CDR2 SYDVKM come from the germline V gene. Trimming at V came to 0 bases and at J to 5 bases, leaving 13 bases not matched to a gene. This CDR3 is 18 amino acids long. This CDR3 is CASSLWSGTADLDQPQHF. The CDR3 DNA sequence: TGTGCCAGCAGTTTATGGTCCGGGACAGCAGACTTAGATCAGCCCCAGCATTTT.

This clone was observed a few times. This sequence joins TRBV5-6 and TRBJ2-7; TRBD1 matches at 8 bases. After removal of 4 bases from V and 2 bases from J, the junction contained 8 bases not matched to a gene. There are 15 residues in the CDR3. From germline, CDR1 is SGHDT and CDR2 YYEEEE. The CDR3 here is CASSTHRDRTYEQYF. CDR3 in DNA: TGTGCCAGCAGCACCCATAGGGACAGGACCTACGAGCAGTACTTC. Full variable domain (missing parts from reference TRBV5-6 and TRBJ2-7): DAGVTQSPTHLIKTRGQQVTLRCSPKSGHDTVSWYQQALGQGPQFIFQYYEEEERQRGNFPDRFSGHQFPNYSSELNVNALLLGDSALYLCASSTHRDRTYEQYFGPGTRLTVT.

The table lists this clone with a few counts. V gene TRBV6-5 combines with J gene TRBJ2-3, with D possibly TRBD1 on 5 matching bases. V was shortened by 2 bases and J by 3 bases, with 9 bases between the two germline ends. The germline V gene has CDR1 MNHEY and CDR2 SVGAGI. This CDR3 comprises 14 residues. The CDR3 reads CASSYQRGTDTQYF. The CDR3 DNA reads TGTGCCAGCAGTTACCAAAGGGGTACAGATACGCAGTATTTT.